This TCR beta chain was obtained from a study of shared clonotypes between healthy human individuals. Notes on this clone: No antigen is known for it.

Broader study findings: In contrast to clonotypes shared by all four donors, non-shared clonotypes had lower generation probabilities. In this cohort, only blood was sampled, and tissue repertoires likely differ. Approximately 5.3% was the fraction of naive CD4 clonotypes found shared across four donors.

CDR1 SGHKS and CDR2 YYEKEE come from the germline V gene (reference sequence). Trimming cost V 0 bases and J 4 bases; bases outside gene matches: 4. CDR3 size: 17 residues. Sequencing was performed with immunoSEQ multiplex PCR; in TCRdb, only in-frame clones are kept and a portion is missing. The sample shows approximately 1.4 million clones, 95% to 99% of them seen only once. The clonotype was recovered from a man between 25 and 39 years old in good health. The V and J genes are TRBV5-5 and TRBJ2-5, with 15 nucleotides matching TRBD2. Sequences were obtained from naive CD4+ T cells sorted from blood. The subset here: CD45RA+ positively selected. CDR3 amino acids: CASSLGGLAGGGETQYF. DNA of the CDR3: TGTGCCAGCAGCTTGGGGGGACTAGCGGGAGGCGGAGAGACCCAGTACTTC.